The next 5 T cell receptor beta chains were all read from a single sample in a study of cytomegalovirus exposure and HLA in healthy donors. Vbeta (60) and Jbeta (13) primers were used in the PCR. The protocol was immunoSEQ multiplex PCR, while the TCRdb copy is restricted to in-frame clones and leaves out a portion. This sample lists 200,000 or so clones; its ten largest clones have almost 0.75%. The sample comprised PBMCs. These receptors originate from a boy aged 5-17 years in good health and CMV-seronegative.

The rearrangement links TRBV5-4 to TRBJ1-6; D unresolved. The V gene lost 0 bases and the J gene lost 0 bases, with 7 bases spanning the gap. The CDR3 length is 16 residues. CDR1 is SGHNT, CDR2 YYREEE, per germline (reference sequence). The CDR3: CASSLDSSSYNSPLHF. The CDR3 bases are TGTGCCAGCAGCTTGGACAGCAGCTCCTATAATTCACCCCTCCACTTT.

The CDR3 protein is CASSGGDYEQYF. CDR3 nucleotide sequence: TGTGCCAGCAGCGGGGGGGACTACGAGCAGTACTTC. The chain recombines TRBV9 with TRBJ2-7; possibly TRBD2 for D (6 bases). Germline lookup yields CDR1 SGDLS and CDR2 YYNGEE. The CDR3 covers 12 residues. V lost 3 bases, J lost 3 bases, and 7 bases lay in between.

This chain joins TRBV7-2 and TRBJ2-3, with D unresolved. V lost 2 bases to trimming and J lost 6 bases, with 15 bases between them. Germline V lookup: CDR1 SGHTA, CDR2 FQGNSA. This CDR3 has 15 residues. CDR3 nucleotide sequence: TGTGCCAGCAGCTTAAACCTACCGACTTATGATACGCAGTATTTT. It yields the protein CASSLNLPTYDTQYF.

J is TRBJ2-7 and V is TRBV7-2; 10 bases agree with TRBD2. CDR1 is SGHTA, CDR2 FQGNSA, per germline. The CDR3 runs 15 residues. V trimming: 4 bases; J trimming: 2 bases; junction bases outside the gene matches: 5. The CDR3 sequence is CASSYGLAVPYEQYF. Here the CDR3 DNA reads TGTGCCAGCAGCTACGGACTAGCGGTACCCTACGAGCAGTACTTC.

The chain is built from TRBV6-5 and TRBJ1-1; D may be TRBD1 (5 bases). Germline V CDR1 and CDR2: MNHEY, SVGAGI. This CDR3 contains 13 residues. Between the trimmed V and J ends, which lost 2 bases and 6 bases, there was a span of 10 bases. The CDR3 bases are TGTGCCAGCAGTTACGGGGGGGACTCTGAAGCTTTCTTT. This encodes CASSYGGDSEAFF.